Following are 5 T cell receptor beta chains from one sample sequenced in a study of blood T cell repertoires in COVID-19. The repertoire was sequenced with immunoSEQ multiplex PCR; TCRdb's copy has only in-frame clones and lacks some. This sample carries some 290,000 clones, around nine tenths of them seen once, and the ten largest clones take about 11%. The sample consisted of peripheral blood. The receptors stem from a woman aged 25 to 39 with COVID-19, enrolled during active disease.

The DNA for the CDR3 is TGTGCCAGCAGCTCCGGGAGGGGGCCTCAGCCCCAGCATTTT. Protein sequence: CASSSGRGPQPQHF. The chain joins TRBV7-9 to TRBJ1-5; 7 bases are shared with TRBD1. The V gene's germline CDR1 is SEHNR and CDR2 FQNEAQ (reference sequence). V lost 4 bases, J lost 6 bases, and 6 bases stayed unmatched. The CDR3 covers 14 residues.

V usage is TRBV11-2 and J usage is TRBJ1-1; D not resolved. CDR3 length: 15 amino acids. The ends were cut back, 5 bases at V and 1 base at J, with 14 bases in the middle. CDR1 is SGHAT and CDR2 is FQNNGV in the germline V gene. The CDR3 DNA reads TGTGCCAGCAGCCTTGGAGCGGGCCCGAACACTGAAGCTTTCTTT. This gives the protein CASSLGAGPNTEAFF.

V gene TRBV6-5 combines with J gene TRBJ2-1, with D unclear. CDR1 and CDR2 from the germline V gene are MNHEY and SVGAGI. CDR3 length: 13 amino acids. The V end lost 0 bases, the J end lost 5 bases, and 5 bases lay between the germline ends. The CDR3 DNA reads TGTGCCAGCAGTTACTCGTCAAACAATGAGCAGTTCTTC. Its translation: CASSYSSNNEQFF.

The rearrangement links TRBV5-4 to TRBJ1-4, with D perhaps matching TRBD1 (6 bases). This CDR3 spans 14 amino acids. In germline, CDR1 is SGHNT, CDR2 YYREEE (reference sequence). V lost 3 bases and J lost 10, with 16 bases in between. Written as DNA, the CDR3 is TGTGCCAGCAGCTCCACACAGGGCGGGGGAAAACTGTTTTTT. It is translated as CASSSTQGGGKLFF.

The genes are TRBV3-1 (or the pseudogene TRBV3-2) and TRBJ2-7; 10 nucleotides agree with TRBD2. V shed 10 bases, J shed 6 bases, and the junction held 12 bases outside the gene matches. The CDR3 covers 14 residues. Per the germline V gene, CDR1 is LGHDT and CDR2 is YNNKEL (reference sequence). The CDR3 bases are TGTGCCACCCAGTCCCTAGCGGGAGAGGGCGAGCAGTACTTC. This gives the protein CATQSLAGEGEQYF.